This T cell receptor (beta chain) was sequenced during a study of T cell repertoires in cytomegalovirus infection. Study-level information: Indications came from public TCR beta signatures; they pointed to CMV infection and to a matching HLA type.

The CDR3 runs to 13 residues. Trimming removed 3 bases from V and 6 bases from J, with 8 bases in between. Notes on the study in general: HLA-C-restricted CMV clonotypes gave the most frequent clonotype in two of eight donors.

MiXCR was run by TCRdb on the reads, yielding one entry per CDR3 protein. The repertoire consists of some 320,000 distinct CDR3 sequences, with 9% to 9.5% occurring once and the leading ten covering approximately 4.5%. This clonotype was observed many times. Its antigen is currently unknown. Specimen: PBMCs. This clonotype was obtained from a human donor in good health (CMV status not recorded). Some clones in this sample may be carry-over from other donors' samples. The gene calls are TRBV12-3 or TRBV12-4 and TRBJ2-2; the D gene is possibly TRBD1 (5 bases). CDR3 DNA: TGTGCCAGCAGTTTCAGGGATCCCGGGGAGCTGTTTTTT. The encoded protein is CASSFRDPGELFF.